This T cell receptor (beta chain) was captured by sequencing in a study of brain T cells in children with intractable seizures. With 1 base removed from V and 3 bases from J, the gap between germline ends came to 8 bases. Germline lookup yields CDR1 LNHDA and CDR2 SQIVND (reference sequence). The CDR3 extends over 14 amino acids. Time point denoted: blood from clinic visit 5 months post-surgery; TSC patient then seizure free. Profiling relied on immunoSEQ multiplex PCR, and the TCRdb table lists in-frame clones only, not all of them. This sample has about 320,000 clones; more than 85% occur once, and the top ten carry roughly 6%.

Sequenced material: peripheral blood, taken 5 to 6 months after surgery. This TCR came from a boy in the first two years of life with tuberous sclerosis and intractable seizures. This chain uses TRBV19 with TRBJ2-3; no definite D call. The chain's CDR3 is CASSIAKGTDTQYF. CDR3 bases: TGTGCCAGTAGTATAGCTAAGGGAACAGATACGCAGTATTTT.